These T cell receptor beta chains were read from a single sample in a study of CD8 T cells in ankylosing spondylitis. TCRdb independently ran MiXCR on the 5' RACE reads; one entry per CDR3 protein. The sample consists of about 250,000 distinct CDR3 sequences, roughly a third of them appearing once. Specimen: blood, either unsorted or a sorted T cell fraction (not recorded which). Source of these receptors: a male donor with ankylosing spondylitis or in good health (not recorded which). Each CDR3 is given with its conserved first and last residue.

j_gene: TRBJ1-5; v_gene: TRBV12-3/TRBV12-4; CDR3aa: CASSFSRGPQHF
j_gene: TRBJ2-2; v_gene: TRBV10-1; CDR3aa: CATSLGSRTGELFF
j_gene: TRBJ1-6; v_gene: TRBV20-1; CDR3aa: CSASSIHSPLHF
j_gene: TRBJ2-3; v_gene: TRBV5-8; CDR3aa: CASSLGPGGSWTDTQYF
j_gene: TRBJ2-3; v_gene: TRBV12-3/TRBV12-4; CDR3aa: CASSLAPPNRGRDTQYF
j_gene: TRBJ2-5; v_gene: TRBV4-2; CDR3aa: CASSQGPIQETQYF
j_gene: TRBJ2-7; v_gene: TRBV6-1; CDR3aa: CASSEPGGTYEQYF
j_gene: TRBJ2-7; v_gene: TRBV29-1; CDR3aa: CSVGLTQGNEQYF
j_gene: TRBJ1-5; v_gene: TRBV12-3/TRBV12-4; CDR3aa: CASRGGTVSNQPQHF
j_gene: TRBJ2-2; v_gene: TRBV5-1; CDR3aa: CASSRDSPGTGELFF
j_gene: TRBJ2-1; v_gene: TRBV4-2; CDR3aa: CASSPEGGPYNEQFF
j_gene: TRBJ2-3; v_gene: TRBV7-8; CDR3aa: CASSQQGVSTDTQYF
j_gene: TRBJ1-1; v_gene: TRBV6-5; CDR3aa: CASRQGATEAFF
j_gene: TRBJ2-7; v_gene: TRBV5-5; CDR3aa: CASSLRLATYEQYF
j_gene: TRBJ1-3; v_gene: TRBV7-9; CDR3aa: CASSFFGPDLLGNTIYF